This is a list of T cell receptor beta chains from one sample in a study of T-cell reconstitution after alpha-beta-depleted transplantation in children. TCRdb reprocessed the PCR reads via MiXCR and lists one record per CDR3 protein. The sample contains 700,000 to 950,000 distinct CDR3 sequences, approximately 15% of which appear only once. This material consisted of PBMCs, mostly from graft donor cells, taken 360 days after TCRalphabeta/CD19-depleted stem cell transplant. These receptors came from a male patient between 5 and 17 years old who had a stem cell transplant for acute lymphoblastic leukemia, so the T cells may come from the graft donor. Both conserved end residues are part of each CDR3. A D gene is named only where the DNA matches it firmly. Expanded clones are given a class, and other clones once, few, many or no size at all.

V gene	D gene	clone size	J gene	CDR3 protein	CDR3 DNA
TRBV14	.	many	TRBJ2-1	CASKPGTSYNEQFF	TGTGCCAGCAAGCCCGGTACCTCCTACAATGAGCAGTTCTTC
TRBV15	TRBD1	.	TRBJ2-7	CATSARDRVYEQYF	TGTGCCACCAGCGCCCGGGACAGGGTCTACGAGCAGTACTTC
TRBV7-8	.	.	TRBJ2-2	CASSLEAGNTGELFF	TGTGCCAGCAGCTTGGAGGCCGGGAACACCGGGGAGCTGTTTTTT
TRBV18	TRBD1	few	TRBJ2-1	CASSLRIPGTGPYNEQFF	TGTGCCAGCTCACTCCGGATCCCCGGGACAGGACCGTACAATGAGCAGTTCTTC
TRBV11-2	.	few	TRBJ2-1	CASSLRLLNEQFF	TGTGCCAGCAGCTTACGACTCCTCAATGAGCAGTTCTTC
TRBV6-1	.	many	TRBJ1-1	CASRPQVNTEAFF	TGTGCCAGCAGGCCCCAGGTGAACACTGAAGCTTTCTTT
TRBV5-1	TRBD1	.	TRBJ2-3	CASSIRTGPGADTQYF	TGCGCCAGCAGCATTAGGACAGGGCCAGGCGCAGATACGCAGTATTTT
TRBV19	.	few	TRBJ1-1	CASSDLPDSNTEAFF	TGTGCCAGTAGTGACTTGCCGGACAGTAACACTGAAGCTTTCTTT
TRBV4-1	.	few	TRBJ2-7	CASSPGPTGFHEQYF	TGCGCCAGCAGCCCGGGGCCCACAGGGTTCCACGAGCAGTACTTC
TRBV20-1	.	.	TRBJ1-5	CSARLDGSDQPQHF	TGCAGTGCTAGGTTGGACGGGTCCGATCAGCCCCAGCATTTT
TRBV2	.	many	TRBJ2-6	CASRGSGANVLTF	TGTGCCAGCAGAGGGTCTGGGGCCAACGTCCTGACTTTC
TRBV7-9	.	many	TRBJ1-1	CASSLVVHSNTEAFF	TGTGCCAGCAGCTTAGTGGTCCATTCGAACACTGAAGCTTTCTTT
TRBV20-1	TRBD1	few	TRBJ2-5	CSAPPADRGIETQYF	TGCAGTGCCCCCCCGGCGGACAGGGGGATTGAGACCCAGTACTTC
TRBV27	TRBD2	many	TRBJ2-1	CASSLWTSGYNEQFF	TGCGCCAGCAGCTTGTGGACTAGCGGCTACAATGAGCAGTTCTTC
TRBV9	TRBD1	.	TRBJ1-1	CASSSRQGTNTEAFF	TGTGCCAGCAGCTCACGACAGGGGACCAACACTGAAGCTTTCTTT
TRBV27	.	.	TRBJ2-7	CASSDGISYEQYF	TGTGCCAGCAGCGACGGAATTTCCTACGAGCAGTACTTC
TRBV5-1	TRBD2	many	TRBJ2-7	CASSLELAATYEQYF	TGCGCCAGCAGCTTGGAGCTAGCGGCCACCTACGAGCAGTACTTC
TRBV2	.	.	TRBJ1-5	CASSVSTGGSQPQHF	TGTGCCAGCAGTGTCTCGACAGGCGGTAGTCAGCCCCAGCATTTT
TRBV5-1	TRBD1	few	TRBJ2-7	CASSRLRVRDRSYEQYF	TGCGCCAGCAGCCGCCTTAGGGTCCGGGACAGGTCCTACGAGCAGTACTTC
TRBV5-1	TRBD1	few	TRBJ1-3	CASSGDRGPGNTIYF	TGCGCCAGCAGCGGGGACAGGGGGCCCGGAAACACCATATATTTT
TRBV5-5	.	many	TRBJ2-3	CASSRTRSDTQYF	TGTGCCAGCAGTCGCACTAGGTCCGATACGCAGTATTTT
TRBV5-1	TRBD2	.	TRBJ2-1	CASSRTRLAGIGNEQFF	TGCGCCAGCAGCCGAACAAGACTAGCGGGGATAGGGAATGAGCAGTTCTTC
TRBV7-9	TRBD1	few	TRBJ2-7	CASRPPTTGGSSYEQYF	TGTGCCAGCAGACCGCCTACCACAGGGGGCAGCTCCTACGAGCAGTACTTC
TRBV7-8	.	few	TRBJ2-7	CASSLVGFDEQYF	TGTGCCAGCAGCTTAGTAGGGTTCGACGAGCAGTACTTC
TRBV7-9	.	few	TRBJ2-3	CASSSPPVPTDTQYF	TGTGCCAGCAGCTCTCCCCCTGTTCCCACAGATACGCAGTATTTT
TRBV19	TRBD2	few	TRBJ2-1	CASTVAGLYNEQFF	TGTGCCAGTACGGTAGCGGGCTTATACAATGAGCAGTTCTTC
TRBV6-5	.	.	TRBJ2-1	CASKRDPQYEQFF	TGTGCCAGCAAACGGGACCCCCAGTATGAGCAGTTCTTC
TRBV10-3	TRBD2	.	TRBJ2-3	CASGTSGSADTQYF	TGTGCCAGCGGGACTAGCGGATCCGCAGATACGCAGTATTTT
TRBV19	TRBD1	.	TRBJ1-1	CASSKGQQNTEAFF	TGTGCCAGTAGTAAGGGACAGCAGAACACTGAAGCTTTCTTT
TRBV4-1	TRBD1	.	TRBJ2-7	CASSQWDRGYEQYF	TGCGCCAGCAGCCAATGGGACAGGGGCTACGAGCAGTACTTC
TRBV7-9	.	few	TRBJ2-7	CASSLPGTPFAQYF	TGTGCCAGCAGCTTACCCGGGACCCCGTTCGCGCAGTACTTC
TRBV5-1	.	few	TRBJ2-1	CASARGNSYNEQFF	TGCGCCAGCGCCCGCGGCAACTCCTACAATGAGCAGTTCTTC
TRBV6-2/TRBV6-3	.	many	TRBJ2-7	CASGAYEQYF	TGTGCCAGCGGAGCCTACGAGCAGTACTTC
TRBV5-1	.	.	TRBJ1-1	CASSPDGRKLKF	TGCGCCAGCAGCCCGGACGGCCGGAAACTTAAATTT
TRBV15	TRBD2	few	TRBJ2-1	CATLELAGGVEQFF	TGTGCCACCTTAGAACTAGCGGGAGGTGTTGAGCAGTTCTTC
TRBV29-1	.	.	TRBJ2-3	CSGSPGGTDTQYF	TGCAGCGGTAGCCCAGGAGGCACAGATACGCAGTATTTT
TRBV5-1	TRBD2	many	TRBJ2-7	CASSLRPSGRFDEQYF	TGCGCCAGCAGCTTGAGGCCTAGCGGGAGATTCGACGAGCAGTACTTC
TRBV29-1	.	few	TRBJ2-1	CSVELWQEVGEQFF	TGCAGCGTTGAATTATGGCAGGAGGTTGGTGAGCAGTTCTTC
TRBV12-3/TRBV12-4	.	few	TRBJ1-5	CASSPRGYSNQPQHF	TGTGCCAGCAGTCCCAGGGGTTATAGCAATCAGCCCCAGCATTTT
TRBV7-3	.	.	TRBJ2-1	CASSPRRSGVPSYNEQFF	TGTGCCAGCAGCCCACGCCGGTCGGGGGTTCCCTCCTACAATGAGCAGTTCTTC
TRBV27	TRBD1	.	TRBJ2-1	CASSFRTGGGGEQFF	TGTGCCAGCAGTTTTCGGACAGGGGGCGGGGGTGAGCAGTTCTTC
TRBV18	.	many	TRBJ2-2	CASSPVDTGELFF	TGTGCCAGCTCACCCGTGGACACCGGGGAGCTGTTTTTT
TRBV6-1	TRBD2	many	TRBJ2-2	CASSKLAGGRNTGELFF	TGTGCCAGCAGTAAACTAGCGGGAGGGCGGAACACCGGGGAGCTGTTTTTT